Each of the 29 T cell receptor beta chains below was sequenced from the same sample in a study of T cell repertoires in cytomegalovirus infection. TCRdb passed the reads through MiXCR, listing each CDR3 protein once. The table records about 63,000 distinct CDR3 sequences, 20% of them present only once. These receptors lack a known antigen. The sample in question was CD8+ T cells from cultured PBMCs, obtained from culture after CMV antigen stimulation. These receptors were obtained from a human donor in good health (CMV status not recorded). Some clones in this sample may be carry-over from other donors' samples.

This chain links TRBV12-3 or TRBV12-4 with TRBJ2-3, with D maybe TRBD2 (5 bases). V lost 7 bases, J lost 0 bases, and 14 bases lay in between. The CDR3 has 15 residues. The CDR3 DNA follows: TGTGCCAGCAAGGGAGTCCCCTCAAGCACAGATACGCAGTATTTT. It is translated as CASKGVPSSTDTQYF.

The chain employs TRBV7-9 and TRBJ2-7; D is possibly TRBD1 (8 bases). CDR3 length: 15 amino acids. V was trimmed by 5 bases and J by 3 bases, leaving 17 bases between them. Per germline, CDR1 SEHNR and CDR2 FQNEAQ (reference sequence). In DNA, the CDR3 is TGTGCCAGCAGCGGGAAGACAGGGGAGGGCTACGAGCAGTACTTC. It is translated as CASSGKTGEGYEQYF.

This clonotype was seen many times. The V gene is TRBV2, the J gene TRBJ2-2; TRBD2 matches at 8 bases. V shed 7 bases, J shed 2 bases, and the junction held 9 bases outside the gene matches. The CDR3 is 16 amino acids. The germline V gene encodes CDR1 SNHLY and CDR2 FYNNEI. The CDR3 sequence: CASTFSGVTNTGELFF. In DNA, the CDR3 is TGTGCCAGCACCTTTAGCGGGGTCACCAACACCGGGGAGCTGTTTTTT.

This clonotype was seen a handful of times. The chain combines TRBV28 with TRBJ2-1; TRBD1 aligns across 9 bases. J lost 5 bases, V lost 3 bases, and 8 bases had no gene match. The CDR3 has 16 residues. CDR1 MDHEN and CDR2 SYDVKM come from the germline V gene. Here the CDR3 reads CASSFMGTGFDNEQFF. The CDR3 coding sequence is TGTGCCAGCAGTTTTATGGGGACAGGGTTTGACAATGAGCAGTTCTTC.

The table lists this clonotype with a few counts. The rearrangement uses TRBV12-3 or TRBV12-4 and TRBJ1-3; D unresolved. The CDR3 is 12 amino acids. Trimming took off 6 bases at V and 4 bases at J, with 7 bases between the two ends. CDR3 residues: CASSNRGNTIYF. As DNA, the CDR3 is TGTGCCAGCAGCAACCGGGGAAACACCATATATTTT.

This clonotype was observed a handful of times. The CDR3 DNA is TGTGCCAGCAGCCAGAATTTACTCACCTACAATGAGCAGTTCTTC. Protein sequence: CASSQNLLTYNEQFF. This chain connects TRBV7-8 to TRBJ2-1; D is unresolved. V lost 5 bases and J 2 bases, leaving 13 bases between the germline ends. Germline V CDR1 and CDR2: SGHVS, FQNEAQ. This CDR3 has 15 residues.

This clonotype came up a few times. J is TRBJ1-6 and V is TRBV12-3 or TRBV12-4; no clear D. V was clipped by 3 bases and J by 9 bases, with 12 bases between them. The CDR3 consists of 14 residues. Here the CDR3 reads CASSLDRQVSPLHF. DNA of the CDR3: TGTGCCAGCAGTTTGGACCGCCAGGTTTCACCCCTCCACTTT.

The rearrangement links TRBV7-2 to TRBJ1-5; TRBD1 might be the D (5 bases). The V end lost 3 bases, the J end lost 2 bases, and 17 bases lay between the germline ends. Germline lookup yields CDR1 SGHTA and CDR2 FQGNSA. The CDR3 is 17 residues long. The CDR3 protein is CASSFGTVTRGNQPQHF. The CDR3 DNA sequence: TGTGCCAGCAGCTTCGGGACCGTCACACGGGGCAATCAGCCCCAGCATTTT.

This clonotype was picked up one time. The rearrangement links TRBV20-1 to TRBJ2-3; D not certain. With 5 bases removed from V and 6 bases from J, the gap between germline ends came to 18 bases. CDR3 length: 14 amino acids. The V gene's germline CDR1 is DFQATT and CDR2 SNEGSKA (reference sequence). The CDR3: CSAFIVGRRDTQYF. The CDR3 nucleotides read TGCAGTGCTTTCATAGTTGGGCGCCGGGATACGCAGTATTTT.

The chain recombines TRBV25-1 with TRBJ2-3, with 9 bases that match TRBD2. Germline V gives CDR1 MGHDK, CDR2 SYGVNS. CDR3 size: 15 residues. The junction had 6 bases not matched to a gene; V was cut back by 5 bases and J by 3 bases. CDR3 nucleotide sequence: TGTGCCAGCAGTTCCCTAGCGGGGTCGACAGATACGCAGTATTTT. Translated: CASSSLAGSTDTQYF.

This clonotype has only a few counts. The chain links TRBV12-3 or TRBV12-4 to TRBJ1-5; tentative D call: TRBD1 (5 bases). V was clipped by 5 bases and J by 3 bases, with 11 bases between them. The CDR3 sequence is 14 residues long. The DNA of the CDR3 is TGTGCCAGCAGTGGGACGGATTACAATCAGCCCCAGCATTTT. Its translation: CASSGTDYNQPQHF.

In its sample, this clonotype was seen a few times. CDR3 loop: CASSPGQGATKNIQYF. The CDR3 DNA reads TGTGCCAGCAGCCCCGGACAGGGGGCGACCAAAAACATTCAGTACTTC. J is TRBJ2-4 and V is TRBV7-9; 11 bases line up with TRBD1. This CDR3 spans 16 amino acids. The V and J ends lost 5 bases and 2 bases, in that order; junction bases with no gene match: 5. Germline CDR1 reads SEHNR; CDR2 reads FQNEAQ (reference sequence).

DNA for the CDR3: TGTGCCAGCAGCGTGAGTCGGGACAGGGGAGATGGAAACACCATATATTTT. It codes for CASSVSRDRGDGNTIYF. V gene TRBV9 combines with J gene TRBJ1-3, with TRBD1 matching 10 bases. Germline CDR1 reads SGDLS; CDR2 reads YYNGEE. The CDR3 spans 17 residues. Trimming cost V 2 bases and J 3 bases; bases outside gene matches: 8.

The chain carries TRBV4-3 and TRBJ2-3, with D unresolved. Trimming shortened V by 3 bases and J by 1 base, and 14 bases separated the two germline ends. The CDR3 runs 16 residues. Germline CDR1 LGHNA, CDR2 YSLEER. The CDR3 region has the DNA TGCGCCAGCAGCCATGACCGGCGATCTGGCACAGATACGCAGTATTTT. This gives the protein CASSHDRRSGTDTQYF.

CDR3 DNA: TGTGCCAGCAGCTTAGAGACCCCCTCCCATGGCTACACCTTC. Amino acid sequence: CASSLETPSHGYTF. The chain joins TRBV7-9 to TRBJ1-2; D ambiguous. The V and J ends lost 1 base and 6 bases respectively, with 12 bases between them. The CDR3 covers 14 residues. Germline-derived CDR1 and CDR2 are SEHNR and FQNEAQ (reference sequence). Full variable domain (remainder filled in from reference TRBV7-9 and TRBJ1-2): DTGVSQNPRHKITKRGQNVTFRCDPISEHNRLYWYRQTLGQGPEFLTYFQNEAQLEKSRLLSDRFSAERPKGSFSTLEIQRTEQGDSAMYLCASSLETPSHGYTFGSGTRLTVV.

This clonotype was seen a handful of times. J is TRBJ1-5 and V is TRBV19; D remains ambiguous. With 4 bases removed from V and 7 bases from J, the gap between germline ends came to 17 bases. Germline CDR1 is LNHDA and CDR2 is SQIVND (reference sequence). This CDR3 has 15 amino acids. The CDR3 DNA reads as TGTGCCAGTAGTACACCTTTTGATTTGGCCCAGCCCCAGCATTTT. Translating it yields CASSTPFDLAQPQHF.

This clonotype was seen only a few times. This chain joins TRBV7-2 and TRBJ2-3, with TRBD2 identical over 8 bases. The CDR3 has 17 residues. Germline CDR1 and CDR2: SGHTA and FQGNSA. Trimming removed 0 bases from V and 7 bases from J; junction bases left unmatched: 12. This CDR3 is CASSLARSRGAPYTQYF. Written as DNA, the CDR3 is TGTGCCAGCAGCTTAGCGAGGTCGCGGGGGGCCCCATATACGCAGTATTTT.

V is TRBV7-2 and J is TRBJ2-3, with a weak D call TRBD2 (5 bases). CDR3 size: 15 residues. CDR1 is SGHTA and CDR2 is FQGNSA in the germline V gene. Trimming took 5 bases from V and 7 from J, leaving 19 bases between them. CDR3 protein: CASSPGGSPGHTQYF. In DNA form, the CDR3 reads TGTGCCAGCAGCCCCGGTGGGAGCCCCGGGCATACGCAGTATTTT.

The chain carries TRBV6-8 and TRBJ2-7, with TRBD1 matching over 9 bases. CDR1 and CDR2 (germline): MNHGY, SAAAGT. CDR3 length: 15 residues. The ends lost 0 bases at V and 2 bases at J; junction bases unmatched: 2. The DNA for the CDR3 is TGTGCCAGCAGTTACTCAGGGACAGGGACCTACGAGCAGTACTTC. Translating it yields CASSYSGTGTYEQYF.

This clonotype was seen more than once but under ten times. The genes are TRBV12-5 and TRBJ2-1; D not certain. Deletions cut 1 base from V and 7 bases from J, with 14 bases between. The CDR3 spans 15 residues. CDR1 LGHNT and CDR2 FRNRAP come from the germline V gene. The CDR3 spells CASGLDPLNPNEQFF. Written as DNA, the CDR3 is TGTGCTAGTGGTTTGGACCCACTGAACCCGAATGAGCAGTTCTTC. Full variable domain (rest looked up from reference TRBV12-5 and TRBJ2-1): DARVTQTPRHKVTEMGQEVTMRCQPILGHNTVFWYRQTMMQGLELLAYFRNRAPLDDSGMPKDRFSAEMPDATLATLKIQPSEPRDSAVYFCASGLDPLNPNEQFFGPGTRLTVL.

The V and J genes are TRBV12-3 or TRBV12-4 and TRBJ2-1, with D perhaps matching TRBD2 (6 bases). This CDR3 is built from 15 residues. The V gene lost 7 bases and the J gene lost 0 bases, with 13 bases spanning the gap. CDR3 residues: CASNHRGDSYNEQFF. In nucleotides, the CDR3 is TGTGCCAGCAACCATCGCGGGGACTCCTACAATGAGCAGTTCTTC.

This clonotype came up a few times. The chain uses TRBV7-2 and TRBJ2-1, with TRBD2 identical over 8 bases. With V trimmed by 0 bases and J by 5 bases, 3 bases remained unmatched. CDR3 length: 15 residues. Germline V gene lookup returns CDR1 SGHTA and CDR2 FQGNSA. The CDR3 region is CASSLASGGHNEQFF. Here the CDR3 DNA reads TGTGCCAGCAGCTTAGCGAGCGGGGGACACAATGAGCAGTTCTTC.

The rearrangement links TRBV7-8 to TRBJ2-3; TRBD2 is a possible D gene (6 bases). The CDR3 consists of 16 residues. In germline, CDR1 is SGHVS, CDR2 FQNEAQ. V was trimmed by 4 bases and J by 2 bases, leaving 16 bases between them. CDR3 DNA sequence: TGTGCCAGCAGCTCGCGGGGAGCTATTTCCACAGATACGCAGTATTTT. Its protein product is CASSSRGAISTDTQYF.

The rearrangement joins TRBV9 to TRBJ1-2, with D unclear. Germline CDR1 is SGDLS and CDR2 is YYNGEE. The CDR3 covers 12 residues. Trimming shortened V by 3 bases and J by 1 base, and 4 bases separated the two germline ends. The CDR3 coding sequence is TGTGCCAGCAGCGGACGTAACTATGGCTACACCTTC. Translated, it gives CASSGRNYGYTF. Full variable domain (rest looked up from reference TRBV9 and TRBJ1-2): DSGVTQTPKHLITATGQRVTLRCSPRSGDLSVYWYQQSLDQGLQFLIQYYNGEERAKGNILERFSAQQFPDLHSELNLSSLELGDSALYFCASSGRNYGYTFGSGTRLTVV.

The chain employs TRBV5-6 and TRBJ1-1; no reliable D call. The germline V gene encodes CDR1 SGHDT and CDR2 YYEEEE. The CDR3 spans 12 residues. V was cut by 7 bases and J by 4 bases, with 11 bases left in between. CDR3 sequence reads: CASGSWGTEAFF. The CDR3 DNA reads TGTGCCAGCGGGAGTTGGGGCACTGAAGCTTTCTTT.

This clonotype was counted between two and nine times. The chain's CDR3 is CASRGGADTGELFF. CDR3 DNA: TGTGCCAGCCGAGGGGGGGCAGATACCGGGGAGCTGTTTTTT. V usage is TRBV6-6 and J usage is TRBJ2-2; D is perhaps TRBD2 (7 bases). V lost 8 bases, J lost 5 bases, and 15 bases lay in between. The CDR3 extends over 14 amino acids. CDR1 and CDR2 (germline): MNHNY, SVGAGI (reference sequence).

This clonotype was detected ten times or more. The rearrangement joins TRBV7-2 to TRBJ2-2; D is uncertain. Germline CDR1 is SGHTA and CDR2 is FQGNSA. The CDR3 sequence is 13 residues long. Trimming cost V 3 bases and J 6 bases, with 8 bases left between them. The CDR3 region has the DNA TGTGCCAGCAGCTTGGCTGGGGCCGGGGAGCTGTTTTTT. Encoded protein: CASSLAGAGELFF.

This clonotype occurred a few times. The chain recombines TRBV4-1 with TRBJ2-7; maybe TRBD2 (5 bases). The CDR3 has 13 residues. CDR1 is MGHRA, CDR2 YSYEKL, per germline. V was clipped by 3 bases and J by 6 bases, with 12 bases between them. The CDR3 sequence: CASSQGRQSEQYF. In DNA, the CDR3 is TGCGCCAGCAGCCAGGGGAGACAAAGCGAGCAGTACTTC.

There are many counts of this clonotype. V is TRBV7-8 and J is TRBJ1-5, with D possibly matching TRBD1 (5 bases). The germline gives CDR1 SGHVS, CDR2 FQNEAQ. Trimming removed 3 bases at V and 4 bases at J, with 10 bases between. The CDR3 is 14 amino acids. The CDR3 reads CASSFGQGNQPQHF. In DNA, the CDR3 is TGTGCCAGCAGCTTCGGCCAGGGAAATCAGCCCCAGCATTTT.